What follows describes a single T cell receptor (beta chain). Libraries were prepared by immunoSEQ multiplex PCR; TCRdb keeps only in-frame clonotypes and omits some of them. This sample has fewer than 85,000 clones, with under 85% found just once. CDR3 length: 13 amino acids. V lost 10 bases and J lost 7, with 19 bases in between. Germline loops: CDR1 LNHDA, CDR2 SQIVND (reference sequence). Patients got ipilimumab 1 mg/kg beginning 14 to 28 days post-transplant. Patients received nivolumab 3 mg/kg at weeks 1, 4, 7, 10, then fortnightly to week 26. The sample is drawn from a study of ipilimumab plus nivolumab after autologous stem cell transplantation. Study-wide background: Median doses per patient: roughly five ipilimumab, roughly 8 nivolumab. DLBCL patients had primary refractory or relapsed disease.

The source material was PBMCs, sampled in a trial of ipilimumab plus nivolumab as post-transplant consolidation. This chain joins TRBV19 and TRBJ1-2, with D tentatively TRBD1 (6 bases). The clonotype was recovered from a male donor with diffuse large B-cell lymphoma. As DNA, the CDR3 is TGTGCCACCGGCTTAAACAGGGAATCTGGCTACACCTTC. Amino acids: CATGLNRESGYTF.